Given below is one T cell receptor beta chain in context. This sample was taken from a study of blood T cell repertoires in COVID-19. Study background: The United States, Italy and Spain provided the acute and convalescent COVID-19 samples. PBMCs, B-cell-depleted T cells, or T cells were the source of the cDNA or gDNA that made up the material.

The length of the CDR3 is 13 residues. J was trimmed by 7 bases and V by 5 bases; bases with no gene match: 6. CDR1 and CDR2 (germline): SGHAT, FQNNGV. Enrollment of patients from Seattle took place during active infection, with longitudinal follow-up. In the authors' workflow: Estimation of nucleated cell counts relied on the amplification of reference gene primers. Sequencing was performed with immunoSEQ multiplex PCR; in TCRdb, only in-frame clones are kept and a portion is missing. The V and J calls and the clone size are those of that table, but D and trimming were determined from the DNA. The sample holds around 49,000 clones, 93% seen once.

This clonotype was sampled from a man in his sixties with COVID-19, enrolled during active disease. The J gene is TRBJ1-2, the V gene TRBV11-2, with 8 nucleotides matching TRBD1. Sequencing used peripheral blood. The CDR3 sequence: CASSLETGAGYTF. The DNA of the CDR3 is TGTGCCAGCAGCCTCGAGACAGGGGCTGGCTACACCTTC.